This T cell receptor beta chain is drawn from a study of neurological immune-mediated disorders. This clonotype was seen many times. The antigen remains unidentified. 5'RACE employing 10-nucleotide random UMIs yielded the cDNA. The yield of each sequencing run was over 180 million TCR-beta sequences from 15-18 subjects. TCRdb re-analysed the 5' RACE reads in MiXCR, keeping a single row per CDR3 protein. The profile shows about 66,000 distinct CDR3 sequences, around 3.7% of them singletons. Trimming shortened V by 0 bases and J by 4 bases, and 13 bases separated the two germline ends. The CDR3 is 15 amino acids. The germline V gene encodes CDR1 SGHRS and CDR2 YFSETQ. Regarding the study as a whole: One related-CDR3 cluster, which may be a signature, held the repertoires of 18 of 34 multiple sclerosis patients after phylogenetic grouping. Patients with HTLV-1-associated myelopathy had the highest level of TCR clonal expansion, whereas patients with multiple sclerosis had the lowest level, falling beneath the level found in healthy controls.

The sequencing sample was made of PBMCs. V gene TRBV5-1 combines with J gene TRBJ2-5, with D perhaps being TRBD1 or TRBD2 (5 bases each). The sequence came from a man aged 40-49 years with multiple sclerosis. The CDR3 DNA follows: TGCGCCAGCAGCTTGGGGGACGTAAATGGAGAGACCCAGTACTTC. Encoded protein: CASSLGDVNGETQYF.